This T cell receptor beta chain was recovered during a study of blood T cells in healthy people across ages. V lost 1 base to trimming and J lost 7 bases; unmatched junction nucleotides: 4. Germline loops: CDR1 SEHNR, CDR2 FQNEAQ (reference sequence). This CDR3 has 14 amino acids. Using a J-beta primer mix together with a sample-barcoded 5' primer, a second PCR was run for roughly 7 to 11 cycles. One entry per CDR3 protein results from TCRdb running MiXCR on the 5' RACE reads. Here the sample spans about 1.4 million distinct CDR3 sequences, 59% being singletons. On this clonotype: What it recognizes is unknown.

Findings and caveats of the study: PBMCs that were unsorted prevented a conclusive naive versus antigen-experienced comparison.

The chain uses TRBV7-9 and TRBJ1-1, with 9 positions matching TRBD1. The clonotype was recovered from a man aged 18-30 years in good health. Input material: blood. CDR3 nucleotide sequence: TGTGCCAGCAGCTTAGGGACAGGGGACATTGAAGCTTTCTTT. Translation: CASSLGTGDIEAFF.